The next 8 T cell receptor beta chains were all read from a single sample in a study of blood T cell repertoires in COVID-19 (dated by TCRdb to 2018 to 2021). Libraries were constructed by the immunoSEQ multiplex PCR assay. The table was pulled from immuneACCESS by TCRdb, which kept in-frame rearrangements only. Such tables lose some clones; where checked, under half of the loss comes from unresolved V genes, and the rest has no known cause. A total of almost 250,000 clones appear in this sample, more than 85% of them only once. Of the sample, 1.5% to 2% is held by the ten largest clones. Material: PBMCs or T cells enriched from blood (not recorded which). The origin of the receptors is a woman aged 50 to 65 who had recovered from COVID-19.

The J gene is TRBJ2-3, the V gene TRBV7-9, with 11 bases matching TRBD2. Trimming took 2 bases from V and 4 from J; bases not matched to a gene: 8. Germline V gene lookup returns CDR1 SEHNR and CDR2 FQNEAQ (reference sequence). The CDR3 has 17 amino acids. This chain's CDR3 is CASSLWGSGRDADTQYF. For the CDR3, the DNA is TGTGCCAGCAGCTTATGGGGTAGCGGGAGGGACGCAGATACGCAGTATTTT.

J is TRBJ2-1 and V is TRBV5-1, with 10 bases fitting TRBD2. After removal of 5 bases from V and 8 bases from J, the junction contained 10 bases not matched to a gene. Germline lookup yields CDR1 SGHRS and CDR2 YFSETQ. The CDR3 has 15 residues. This CDR3 reads CASSWTSGGGDEQFF. CDR3 sequence (DNA): TGCGCCAGCAGTTGGACTAGCGGAGGGGGCGATGAGCAGTTCTTC.

This clone showed up just once. J is TRBJ2-7 and V is TRBV6-5; D is perhaps TRBD1 (5 bases). Germline V gives CDR1 MNHEY, CDR2 SVGAGI. The CDR3 loop spans 14 amino acids. Trimming took 2 bases from V and 3 from J, leaving 11 bases between them. The CDR3 loop is CASSYTTDSYEQYF. As DNA, the CDR3 is TGTGCCAGCAGTTACACAACCGACAGCTACGAGCAGTACTTC.

The gene calls are TRBV5-1 and TRBJ2-7; 7 nucleotides align to TRBD1. This CDR3 comprises 15 residues. Germline CDR1 reads SGHRS; CDR2 reads YFSETQ. With 4 bases clipped from V and 3 bases from J, the junction kept 10 bases outside the gene matches. The CDR3, as DNA: TGCGCCAGCAGCCTTAGACAGGGACGTTACTACGAGCAGTACTTC. Translation: CASSLRQGRYYEQYF.

This rearrangement joins TRBV10-3 to TRBJ2-1; D is unresolved. CDR3 size: 12 residues. Trimming removed 6 bases from V and 10 bases from J, with 13 bases in between. Looked up from germline, CDR1 is ENHRY and CDR2 is SYGVKD. CDR3 loop: CAISEDPGEQFF. In nucleotides, the CDR3 is TGTGCCATCAGCGAGGACCCCGGGGAGCAGTTCTTC.

V gene TRBV9 combines with J gene TRBJ1-3, with 7 bases lining up with TRBD1. The CDR3 extends over 18 amino acids. V lost 0 bases to trimming and J lost 3 bases; unmatched junction nucleotides: 12. Germline assignment: CDR1 SGDLS and CDR2 YYNGEE. The DNA for the CDR3 is TGTGCCAGCAGCGTAGTATCGGCACGGGGACAGAGTGGAAACACCATATATTTT. Its protein product is CASSVVSARGQSGNTIYF.

The chain combines TRBV5-6 with TRBJ1-2; D unclear. V lost 1 base to trimming and J lost 4 bases, with 14 bases between them. The V gene's germline CDR1 is SGHDT and CDR2 YYEEEE. The CDR3 is 15 residues long. This CDR3 is CASSLQSSGPYGYTF. CDR3 DNA sequence: TGTGCCAGCAGCTTGCAATCATCAGGCCCCTATGGCTACACCTTC.

V and J are TRBV18 and TRBJ2-7; D possibly corresponds to TRBD2 (5 bases). V lost 3 bases, J lost 4 bases, and 7 bases lay in between. This CDR3 has 12 residues. Germline CDR1 and CDR2: KGHSH and LQKENI. As DNA, the CDR3 is TGTGCCAGCTCACCTCGGGGTTACGAGCAGTACTTC. Its protein is CASSPRGYEQYF.